The present T cell receptor beta chain was sequenced within a study of human T cells and chemical hapten exposure. In the original processing: Sample-level TCR yields exhibited a median of approximately 88,000, with a range of roughly 23,224 to 700,000. TCRdb processed the RACE reads anew with MiXCR; each CDR3 protein has one entry. The V and J calls, along with clone size, are taken from TCRdb and not from the paper's own processing. The sample lists just under 65,000 distinct CDR3 sequences; approximately 11% were seen once. Time point in this sample: patch test 3, about 24 weeks after DPC sensitization. The treatment is: therapeutic diphenylcyclopropenone sensitization with weekly scalp DPC. After removal of 5 bases from V and 6 bases from J, the junction contained 8 bases not matched to a gene. This CDR3 contains 16 residues. Germline CDR1 reads MNHNS; CDR2 reads SASEGT.

This chain links TRBV6-1 with TRBJ2-1; 12 nucleotides align to TRBD2. Sequencing was performed on whole blood, taken in connection with sensitization to the hapten diphenylcyclopropenone (DPC). The source of this sequence is a woman in her thirties with alopecia areata. Some clones in this sample may be carry-over from other donors' samples. DNA of the CDR3: TGTGCCAGCAGTAGAGCGACTAGCGGGAGTGTCAATGAGCAGTTCTTC. It codes for CASSRATSGSVNEQFF.